This is a list of T cell receptor beta chains from one sample in a study of T cell changes during pregnancy in multiple sclerosis. Assay: immunoSEQ multiplex PCR; the TCRdb copy retains only in-frame clones and omits some. Of roughly 100,000 clones listed, around 90% are singletons. The sequencing used peripheral blood, collected before pregnancy. The receptors derive from a female donor with multiple sclerosis, enrolled in a pregnancy study. Each CDR3 is given with its conserved first and last residue. The D gene is left open where the match is weak. The listing skips clone size in some rows; elsewhere it reads once, few, many or a size class.

d_call j_call clone_size v_call cdr3_nt cdr3_aa
. TRBJ1-1 . TRBV5-6 TGTGCCAGCAGCTTGGACCTAAACACTGAAGCTTTCTTT CASSLDLNTEAFF
. TRBJ2-2 once TRBV6-1 TGTGCCAGCAGGGGCCCGGGAGACACCGGGGAGCTATTTTTT CASRGPGDTGELFF
TRBD1 TRBJ1-5 . TRBV30 TGTGCCTGGGACTCCTCAGGGGGTCATCAGCCCCAGCATTTT CAWDSSGGHQPQHF
TRBD1 TRBJ1-5 . TRBV7-9 TGTGCCAGCAGCACCGGGACAGATGTCGGACAGCCCCAGCATTTT CASSTGTDVGQPQHF
TRBD1 TRBJ1-1 . TRBV12-5 TGTGCTAGTGGATCTGACAGGGGGAGCGTAGCTTTCTTT CASGSDRGSVAFF
. TRBJ2-7 . TRBV5-1 TGCGCCAGCAGACCTCCGGGGGACGAGCAGTACTTC CASRPPGDEQYF
. TRBJ2-5 . TRBV11-2 TGTGCCAGCAGCTTAGGTGCAGGGAAGAAAGAGACCCAGTACTTC CASSLGAGKKETQYF
TRBD1 TRBJ1-1 . TRBV9 TGTGCCAGCAGCGTAGTAGCAGGGGGAGGCACTGAAGCTTTCTTT CASSVVAGGGTEAFF
. TRBJ2-7 . TRBV11-2 TGTGCCAGCAGCGCGACTTACCACGAGCAGTACTTC CASSATYHEQYF
TRBD1 TRBJ2-3 . TRBV7-9 TGTGCCAGCAGCTTAGGGGGACAGGGGGCAGATACGCAGTATTTT CASSLGGQGADTQYF
. TRBJ2-5 . TRBV5-6 TGTGCCAGCAGCCTCCACAGTATTTCCGAGACCCAGTACTTC CASSLHSISETQYF
TRBD2 TRBJ2-2 . TRBV5-1 TGCGCCAGCAGTCCGGGACTAGCTCTGTCCGGGGAGCTGTTTTTT CASSPGLALSGELFF
TRBD2 TRBJ2-2 . TRBV9 TGTGCCAGCAGCGTAGGGGGAGGGCCGGCCGGGGAGCTGTTTTTT CASSVGGGPAGELFF
TRBD2 TRBJ2-3 . TRBV15 TGTGCCACCAGCAGCGGACTAGCGGAGTCAGATACGCAGTATTTT CATSSGLAESDTQYF
TRBD1 TRBJ2-7 . TRBV25-1 TGTGCCAGCAGTGCGCAGGGGGTGTCCTACGAGCAGTACTTC CASSAQGVSYEQYF
. TRBJ2-3 . TRBV29-1 TGCAGCGTTGAAATGATGAGTCTAACCACAGATACGCAGTATTTT CSVEMMSLTTDTQYF
. TRBJ1-6 few TRBV19 TGTGCCACCCAACAGGCGGCTCATAATTCACCCCTCCACTTT CATQQAAHNSPLHF
TRBD1 TRBJ2-6 . TRBV14 TGTGCCAGTCGACAGGGTTCTGGGGCCAACGTCCTGACTTTC CASRQGSGANVLTF
. TRBJ1-2 few TRBV7-9 TGTGCCAGCAGCTTTCGAACCGGACTTACTAACTATGGCTACACCTTC CASSFRTGLTNYGYTF
. TRBJ2-7 . TRBV19 TGTGCCAGTAGTATAGCCCTAGCGCACGAGCAGTACTTC CASSIALAHEQYF
. TRBJ1-1 . TRBV6-5 TGTGCCAGCAGTTACAGGGATTTAGAGGGCCTGACTGAAGCTTTCTTT CASSYRDLEGLTEAFF
TRBD1 TRBJ2-1 . TRBV28 TGTGCCAGCAGTTCCCCTTGGGACAGGGGCCACAATGAGCAGTTCTTC CASSSPWDRGHNEQFF
TRBD2 TRBJ2-2 . TRBV5-1 TGCGCCAGCAGCCCCGGACTAGCGGGAGGGCCTGGGACCGGGGAGCTGTTTTTT CASSPGLAGGPGTGELFF
. TRBJ1-2 . TRBV20-1 TGCAGTGCTAGGGCCCCGTTGTCTGACACCTTC CSARAPLSDTF
TRBD1 TRBJ1-2 . TRBV11-2 TGTGCCAGCAGCTCGGGACAGGGGGGGTACTATGGCTACACCTTC CASSSGQGGYYGYTF
TRBD2 TRBJ2-1 . TRBV5-6 TGTGCCAGCAGCTTAGGGACTATCTTCAATGAGCAGTTCTTC CASSLGTIFNEQFF
TRBD2 TRBJ2-7 . TRBV7-6 TGTGCCAGCAGCTTCGGGGGGGCTTCCCGAGAGCAGTACTTC CASSFGGASREQYF
TRBD1 TRBJ1-5 few TRBV2 TGTGCCAGCAGTGTACAGGGGACTAGCAATCAGCCCCAGCATTTT CASSVQGTSNQPQHF
TRBD2 TRBJ2-7 . TRBV7-6 TGTGCCAGCAGCTTAGGGGGGACTAGCGGGAGCTCCTACGAGCAGTACTTC CASSLGGTSGSSYEQYF
. TRBJ1-2 . TRBV11-2 TGTGCCAGCAGCCTGACCGGGTATGGCTACACCTTC CASSLTGYGYTF
. TRBJ2-1 . TRBV6-1 TGTGCCAGCAGTGAAGCGCTTGAGGGCAATGAGCAGTTCTTC CASSEALEGNEQFF
TRBD1 TRBJ1-4 . TRBV19 TGTGCCCCGGGGACAGACCCAACTAATGAAAAACTGTTTTTT CAPGTDPTNEKLFF
TRBD1 TRBJ1-4 . TRBV5-6 TGTGCCAGCAGTTTAGACAGGGGGCGCTTCGGCGAAAAACTGTTTTTT CASSLDRGRFGEKLFF
TRBD1 TRBJ2-1 . TRBV19 TGTGCCAGTAGTATAGATCGGGGACAGGGAAACAATGAGCAGTTCTTC CASSIDRGQGNNEQFF
TRBD1 TRBJ2-2 . TRBV7-3 TGTGCCAGCAAACAGGGGGCCGGGGAGCTGTTTTTT CASKQGAGELFF
TRBD2 TRBJ2-2 . TRBV9 TGTGCCAGCAGCGTAGCGGCGGGGGCGAACACCGGGGAGCTGTTTTTT CASSVAAGANTGELFF
TRBD1 TRBJ2-1 . TRBV7-3 TGTGCCAGCAGCCTAACTGGGCCCGGGACAGGGGAGACTACTAAGCAGTTCTTC CASSLTGPGTGETTKQFF
. TRBJ2-7 . TRBV21-1 TGTGCCAGCAGCAAAGCCAGGGGGGCCTCCTACGAGCAGTACTTC CASSKARGASYEQYF
. TRBJ2-5 . TRBV28 TGTGCCAGCAGTTTCGCCAGGGTTCAAGAGACCCAGTACTTC CASSFARVQETQYF
. TRBJ1-2 . TRBV5-4 TGTGCCAGCAGCTCAAAGGGGGGGGGTAACCGCTATGGCTACACCTTC CASSSKGGGNRYGYTF
. TRBJ2-1 once TRBV6-1 TGTGCCAGCAGCCGGACAGTATACAATGAGCAGTTCTTC CASSRTVYNEQFF
TRBD1 TRBJ1-2 . TRBV7-2 TGTGCCAGCAGCACAGCGACAGGGCCAGGCTATGGCTACACCTTC CASSTATGPGYGYTF
TRBD2 TRBJ2-7 . TRBV7-2 TGTGCCAGCAGGCGGGAGGCAGGCTACGAGCAGTACTTC CASRREAGYEQYF
TRBD2 TRBJ2-2 . TRBV9 TGTGCCAGCAGCGCACCGGGACTAGCGGGAACCGGGGAGCTGTTTTTT CASSAPGLAGTGELFF
TRBD1 TRBJ2-1 . TRBV7-6 TGTGCCAGCAGCTTGGGGACAGGGGGCGGTGGGTCAAATGAGCAGTTCTTC CASSLGTGGGGSNEQFF
. TRBJ2-2 . TRBV15 TGTGCCACCCGAGCGAGGGTGGGGACTCGCGGGGAGCTGTTTTTT CATRARVGTRGELFF